These T cell receptor beta chains were read from a single sample in a study of blood T cell repertoires in COVID-19. Clones were read by immunoSEQ multiplex PCR, and TCRdb kept only the in-frame ones, dropping some. This sample has around 80,000 clones, with around 81% found just once. Sequenced input: peripheral blood. These receptors were taken from a human donor in a cohort sampled during active COVID-19. The conserved cysteine and the conserved F or W are not part of the CDR3 here. D genes are given only for firm matches.

D gene	V gene	CDR3 protein
TRBD2	TRBV3-1/TRBV3-2	ASSQGASGRARSYNEQF
TRBD1	TRBV24-1	ATSDFDREYNEQF
TRBD2	TRBV30	AWTSGGSTDTQY
-	TRBV7-9	ASSPPGSGNSPLH
-	TRBV28	ASSAAGYANSPLH
TRBD2	TRBV19	ASRTSGGYTQETQY
TRBD1	TRBV6-1	ASSDGTGQGIPYEQY
-	TRBV4-2	ASSPLRSREADTQY
TRBD1	TRBV2	ASSGDRGRQPQH
TRBD2	TRBV6-1	ASSEGAGLEETQY
-	TRBV2	ASRPWRAPYEQY
-	TRBV7-9	ASSLGSGIQETQY
-	TRBV7-9	ASSPSTDTQY
TRBD1	TRBV6-5	ASSNDRAVGGYT
TRBD2	TRBV11-3	ASSPGGRADTQY
-	TRBV6-2/TRBV6-3	ASSYGGSSSTDTQY
TRBD1	TRBV5-1	ASSLGGQGYGYT
TRBD1	TRBV7-9	ASSPGTGTTEAF
TRBD1	TRBV19	ASSWPDRIYGYT
-	TRBV12-5	ASGFLEVGKPQH
-	TRBV3-1/TRBV3-2	ASSQVRISYNEQF
TRBD1	TRBV11-2	ASSPTGGSDTEAF
-	TRBV5-1	ASSLGWTEDTEAF
-	TRBV28	ASSLRGYQPQH
-	TRBV7-9	ASSLAGREKLF
-	TRBV19	ASTLESRYGYT
-	TRBV3-1/TRBV3-2	ASSQELVTYEQY
TRBD2	TRBV7-3	ASSITSGSYNEQF
-	TRBV3-1/TRBV3-2	ASSQGARENTIY
-	TRBV19	ASSIEGQAETQY
-	TRBV18	ASSPSTSVAEETQY
TRBD2	TRBV11-3	ASSFPTSGSTDTQY
TRBD2	TRBV28	ASKLAGVYGYEQY
-	TRBV5-1	ASSLSTGIEGLF
-	TRBV30	AWSVEVNQPQH
-	TRBV5-5	ASSLVRGGTGELF
-	TRBV19	ASSTLSGGSLNTEAF
-	TRBV5-6	ASSSRLAYEQY
-	TRBV6-5	ASRGRAQEAF
TRBD1	TRBV10-2	ATRTGGKETQY
-	TRBV21-1	ARIKGGAGERSTDTQY
-	TRBV19	ASSMTGGSNEKLF
-	TRBV7-2	ASSLSLGHPQPQH
TRBD2	TRBV2	ASSASGFNNEQF
TRBD1	TRBV18	ASSPRTGGSHEQY